The clone carrying this T cell receptor (beta chain) was recorded many times. The target antigen is unknown. MiXCR was run by TCRdb on the multiplex PCR reads, yielding one entry per CDR3 protein. The data contain about 150,000 distinct CDR3 sequences, 20% to 25% of them seen just once; the ten biggest clones take up roughly 2.7%. These data come from a study of breast tumors, draining lymph nodes, adjacent tissues. Study-wide findings and caveats: Data only fit, rather than demonstrated, lymph node origin of most tumor T cells. Data fit most tumor T cells coming from lymph node, expanding in tumor. Compared with basal-like, luminal-like tumors shared significantly more repertoire with nontumor tissue. Tumors had less TCR diversity than lymph nodes, more than nontumor tissue.

Breast cancer patients provided tissue from their axillary draining lymph nodes. The germline V gene encodes CDR1 DFQATT and CDR2 SNEGSKA (reference sequence). J lost 7 bases, V lost 3 bases, and 9 bases had no gene match. This CDR3 has 13 amino acids. The TCR originated in a female donor with breast cancer. Some clones in this sample may be carry-over from other donors' samples. The chain uses TRBV20-1 and TRBJ2-7; TRBD1 matches 7 bases. Input material: axillary lymph node tissue. Here the CDR3 reads CSASRGRGYEQYF. CDR3 coding DNA: TGCAGTGCTAGTCGCGGCAGGGGGTATGAGCAGTACTTC.